The 18 T cell receptor beta chains listed next were all sequenced from one sample in a study of shared clonotypes between healthy human individuals (dated by TCRdb to the early 2020s). Libraries were made using the immunoSEQ multiplex PCR assay. TCRdb retrieved this table from immuneACCESS and kept in-frame rearrangements only. Not all clones are present; in checked studies, unresolved V genes account for under half, and no reason is known for the remainder. The sample yields over 400,000 clones; more than 65% were counted once. The top ten hold 12% of the sample. Input material: PBMCs. Receptors originate from a middle-aged woman in good health. Some clones in this sample may be carry-over from other donors' samples.

This sequence joins TRBV7-2 and TRBJ2-7; possibly TRBD2 for D (6 bases). This CDR3 has 14 amino acids. Trimming took 4 bases from V and 0 from J, leaving 10 bases between them. Germline lookup yields CDR1 SGHTA and CDR2 FQGNSA. The DNA for the CDR3 is TGTGCCAGCAGCTCTGGGGGGTACTCCTACGAGCAGTACTTC. Protein sequence: CASSSGGYSYEQYF.

To note about this clone: With a far larger clone one base away, a read error is the likely cause. The chain joins TRBV9 to TRBJ2-7; D not resolved. Germline V gene data show CDR1 as SGDLS and CDR2 as YYNGEE. CDR3 size: 12 residues. The CDR3 DNA sequence: TGTGCCAGCAGCCGAGACAACTACAAGCAGTACTTC. This codes for CASSRDNYKQYF. The full variable domain, its missing parts supplied by reference TRBV9 and TRBJ2-7, is DSGVTQTPKHLITATGQRVTLRCSPRSGDLSVYWYQQSLDQGLQFLIQYYNGEERAKGNILERFSAQQFPDLHSELNLSSLELGDSALYFCASSRDNYKQYFGPGTRLTVT.

V gene TRBV2 combines with J gene TRBJ2-7; 8 bases match TRBD1. Looked up from germline, CDR1 is SNHLY and CDR2 is FYNNEI. V shed 3 bases, J shed 5 bases, and the junction held 6 bases outside the gene matches. The CDR3 sequence is 14 residues long. The CDR3 nucleotides are TGTGCCAGCAGTGACCGGGACAGGTTCAACGAGCAGTACTTC. This gives the protein CASSDRDRFNEQYF. Variable domain in full (rest from reference TRBV2 and TRBJ2-7): EPEVTQTPSHQVTQMGQEVILRCVPISNHLYFYWYRQILGQKVEFLVSFYNNEISEKSEIFDDQFSVERPDGSNFTLKIRSTKLEDSAMYFCASSDRDRFNEQYFGPGTRLTVT.

With regard to this clone: The sample holds other DNA sequences that translate to the same CDR3. The V gene is TRBV6-6, the J gene TRBJ2-1; D ambiguous. CDR1 is MNHNY, CDR2 SVGAGI, per germline (reference sequence). The CDR3 covers 11 residues. Trimming cost V 6 bases and J 6 bases, with 6 bases left between them. In DNA form, the CDR3 reads TGTGCCAGCAGCACCCTCAATGAGCAGTTCTTC. Amino acid sequence: CASSTLNEQFF.

Only one count was recorded for this clone. The chain couples TRBV7-8 to TRBJ1-2; D ambiguous. This CDR3 spans 12 amino acids. CDR1 is SGHVS, CDR2 FQNEAQ, per germline. V was cut by 5 bases and J by 7 bases, with 11 bases left in between. DNA for the CDR3: TGTGCCAGCAGCCTGAGTGGGGTTGGCTACACCTTC. Its protein is CASSLSGVGYTF.

Worth noting for this clone: A far larger clone lies a single base away; this is likely a read error. This chain joins TRBV28 and TRBJ1-2; D call uncertain. Looked up from germline, CDR1 is MDHEN and CDR2 is SYDVKM. The CDR3 runs 13 residues. CDR3 protein: CASRTGPAYCYTF. In nucleotides, the CDR3 is TGTGCCAGCAGGACCGGGCCAGCCTATTGCTACACCTTC.

This chain joins TRBV5-1 and TRBJ2-5; weak D call: TRBD1 (6 bases). V lost 4 bases, J lost 3 bases, and 13 bases lay in between. The CDR3 is 14 residues long. The germline CDR1 and CDR2 sequences are SGHRS and YFSETQ. The CDR3 DNA reads TGCGCCAGCAGCGCCGGGACAAGTAAAGAGACCCAGTACTTC. Its translation: CASSAGTSKETQYF.

This clone has just one count. This chain links TRBV15 with TRBJ1-4, with 9 positions matching TRBD1. Looked up from germline, CDR1 is LNHNV and CDR2 is YYDKDF (reference sequence). V shed 0 bases and J 5 bases; nucleotides not matched to a gene: 4. The CDR3 contains 16 residues. CDR3 bases: TGTGCCACCAGCAGAGATGCGGGACAGGGAAATGAAAAACTGTTTTTT. As protein: CATSRDAGQGNEKLFF.

On this clone: A far larger clone is one nucleotide away, so this likely arose from a read error. The same CDR3 is also encoded by other DNA sequences in this sample. The chain combines TRBV27 with TRBJ2-7, with 10 bases identical to TRBD2. The germline gives CDR1 MNHEY, CDR2 SMNVEV (reference sequence). This CDR3 region has 16 residues. In DNA form, the CDR3 reads TGTGCAAGCAGTCTGACGGGACTAGCGAGACATTACGAGCAGTACTTC. This gives the protein CASSLTGLARHYEQYF.

The chain joins TRBV7-3 to TRBJ2-7; TRBD2 aligns across 7 bases. The CDR3 spans 15 residues. From germline, CDR1 is SGHTA and CDR2 FQGTGA. The junction had 7 bases not matched to a gene; V was cut back by 2 bases and J by 3 bases. CDR3 DNA: TGTGCCAGCAGCTTAGTTGGCGGGAGAGACTACGAGCAGTACTTC. Translating gives CASSLVGGRDYEQYF.

This clone was observed once. The rearrangement uses TRBV28 and TRBJ2-5; 11 bases agree with TRBD2. In germline, CDR1 is MDHEN, CDR2 SYDVKM. V was clipped by 3 bases and J by 4 bases; unmatched bases: 7. The length of the CDR3 is 16 residues. CDR3 DNA: TGTGCCAGCAGTTTCCTAGCGGGAGGAGGCGGAGAGACCCAGTACTTC. It specifies CASSFLAGGGGETQYF.

Comment on this clone: A much larger clone lies a single base off, so this may be a read error. Different DNA sequences within this sample yield the same CDR3. The chain recombines TRBV7-2 with TRBJ2-7, with D unclear. The CDR3 runs 11 residues. In germline, CDR1 is SGHTA, CDR2 FQGNSA. The V gene lost 4 bases and the J gene lost 2 bases, with 3 bases spanning the gap. The CDR3 DNA sequence: TGTGCCAGCAGCTCCGCCTACGAGCAGTACTTC. This sequence encodes CASSSAYEQYF.

A note on this clone: Since a far larger clone is one base different, this is likely a read error. Other DNA sequences in this specimen translate into the identical CDR3. V is TRBV10-2 and J is TRBJ2-1; possibly TRBD2 for D (6 bases). Germline CDR1 is WSHSY and CDR2 is SAAADI. This CDR3 comprises 16 residues. V lost 2 bases and J lost 5, with 16 bases in between. The CDR3 DNA sequence: TGCGCCAGCAGTGAGCCAGGACTGGCGGGGAACAATGAGCAGTTCTTC. As protein: CASSEPGLAGNNEQFF.

This clone was observed many times. The chain carries TRBV18 and TRBJ2-5; D unresolved. The germline V gene has CDR1 KGHSH and CDR2 LQKENI. The CDR3 runs to 13 residues. Trimming took 1 base from V and 5 from J, leaving 8 bases between them. CDR3 in DNA: TGTGCCAGCTCACCACAGCAAGGCGAGACCCAGTACTTC. It specifies CASSPQQGETQYF.

The chain links TRBV9 to TRBJ2-5, with 14 bases lining up with TRBD2. V was clipped by 5 bases and J by 5 bases; unmatched bases: 11. This CDR3 region has 17 residues. In germline, CDR1 is SGDLS, CDR2 YYNGEE. Here the CDR3 reads CASSQSGLAGDGETQYF. The CDR3, as DNA: TGTGCCAGCAGTCAATCGGGACTAGCGGGAGATGGGGAGACCCAGTACTTC.

J is TRBJ1-1 and V is TRBV9; TRBD1 agrees at 9 bases. V lost 4 bases, J lost 5 bases, and 3 bases stayed unmatched. This CDR3 region has 13 residues. Germline CDR1 and CDR2: SGDLS and YYNGEE. In nucleotides, the CDR3 is TGTGCCAGCAGCCAGGACAGGGGTACTGAAGCTTTCTTT. This encodes CASSQDRGTEAFF.

The chain has TRBV4-1 and TRBJ2-2; D might be TRBD1 (6 bases). Deletions cut 5 bases from V and 5 bases from J, with 15 bases between. The germline V gene has CDR1 MGHRA and CDR2 YSYEKL. The CDR3 is made up of 15 amino acids. CDR3 nucleotide sequence: TGCGCCAGCAGCTACCGGCAACAGGGAACCGGGGAGCTGTTTTTT. Its protein product is CASSYRQQGTGELFF.

The chain joins TRBV21-1 to TRBJ2-2; the D segment call TRBD2 is taken from the table without a DNA check. TRBV21-1 is a known pseudogene. The CDR3 loop spans 15 amino acids. The CDR3 DNA reads TGTGCCAGCGGGCCAAAGGCGGGAGGGACCGGGGAGCTGTTTTTT. It encodes CASGPKAGGTGELFF.